This T cell receptor beta chain was sequenced during a study of neurological immune-mediated disorders (dated by TCRdb to between 2018 and 2021). Study-wide context: Among the roughly 34 multiple sclerosis patients, relapsing-remitting MS was present in roughly 30 and secondary progressive MS was present in 3. The study compared peripheral blood TCR-beta repertoires of HTLV-I-associated myelopathy (HAM/TSP) patients, multiple sclerosis patients and healthy controls using UMI-based sequencing. The roughly 110 TCR-beta libraries included longitudinal samples, technical triplicates and paired sorted CD4+ and CD8+ T-cell subsets alongside PBMC samples. Of the approximately 70 subjects in the cohort, about 14 were HAM/TSP patients, approximately 35 were multiple sclerosis patients, and 20 were healthy controls. Study-wide conclusions, independent of this receptor: No association of the MS cluster with clinical or MRI features was observed, and the need for larger cohorts was stated by the authors. No identical CDR3 amino acid sequences were found to be shared among expanded clones across subjects, suggesting that TCR-beta repertoires were private in all groups. In a phylogenetic analysis, the repertoires of 18 out of 34 MS patients fell into a single cluster of related CDR3 sequences, pointing to a possible signature at the repertoire level. TCR clonal expansion was highest in HAM/TSP patients and lowest in MS patients, with MS patients falling below even healthy controls.

cDNA was synthesized by template-switch 5'RACE using a primer carrying a 10-nucleotide random unique molecular identifier by which each TCR transcript was tagged. Every sequencing run covered 15-18 subjects and yielded more than 170 million TCR-beta sequences. The RNeasy kit was used to extract total RNA. The KAPA Real-time Library Amplification kit was used to amplify TCR-beta VDJ regions with primers for the TCR constant region and the 5'RACE anchor. Sample indexes and Illumina adaptors were added in a first PCR, and a second PCR then increased library yield. After purification with Ampure beads, the TCR product of roughly 650 bp was size-selected on a 2% E-gel SizeSelection system. Library quality was checked on a Bioanalyzer, concentration was measured with Qubit, and libraries were quantified with the Kapa Library Quantification kit before pooling. Libraries were sequenced paired-end 2 x 150 bp on an Illumina HiSeq 2500. To increase sequence diversity, roughly 24-31% phiX was spiked into each library pool. In the original analysis: The quality-filtered reads were processed with the UMI-based MiGEC pipeline, whose error correction step removed more than 80% of the raw TCR sequences. VDJ genes were aligned to IMGT germline references, and each clonotype was defined by a unique CDR3 amino acid sequence together with V-J genes. VDJtools evaluated clonal expansion, Shannon diversity and CDR3 relatedness (CalcPairwiseDistances, ClusterSamples); CLCbio workbench built phylogenetic trees. Using coefficient-of-variation modelling across technical triplicates, the study counted a clone as expanded if it had at least 8 unique UMIs. Starting from the raw public reads, TCRdb applied fastp trimming at Q25, assembled clones with MiXCR and retained in-frame beta chains. Each entry merges the rows of one CDR3 protein and shows their most common DNA and genes. What appears here as the V and J calls and clone size reflects TCRdb's work, not the paper's. This sample holds about 120,000 distinct CDR3 sequences; around 3% were observed only once. Together, the top ten hold 1.3% of the sample.

CDR1 and CDR2 are read off the germline V gene as MNHEY and SVGAGI. From V the trimming removes 7 bases and from J it removes 4 bases, while the gene matches leave 4 bases of the junction unaccounted for. The CDR3 starts with the cysteine, ends with the phenylalanine, and has 13 residues. CDR3 DNA only is kept here, 39 bases in frame from base 1. Libraries from unsorted PBMCs were made from 2 million PBMCs kept in RNAlater at -80 degrees C until RNA extraction. Multiple sclerosis patients were enrolled in a US clinical protocol evaluating disease progression by magnetic resonance imaging. Peripheral blood was subjected to Ficoll-Hypaque density gradient centrifugation to isolate PBMCs, which were then cryopreserved in liquid nitrogen. This clonotype was seen at least ten times. The antigen this receptor binds is unknown. Base quality data are lacking; no much larger clone is found one base away.

The rearrangement joined TRBV6-5 to TRBJ1-2, with 9 bases aligning to TRBD1. This TCR derives from a woman aged 30 to 39 with multiple sclerosis. Sequences were obtained from PBMCs. The CDR3 reads as follows: CASMRQGGYGYTF. The DNA sequence is TGTGCCAGCATGAGACAGGGGGGCTATGGCTACACCTTC.